This T cell receptor beta chain was observed in a study of beta chain features in type 1 diabetes. Study-level points and caveats: In all four CD4+ subsets, TCRB CDR3 length was significantly, moderately reduced in type 1 diabetes.

This clone showed up just a few times. Its antigen is undetermined. Other DNA sequences in the same sample also yield this CDR3. The study reverse transcribed the entire isolated RNA, so it sequenced expressed TCRB transcripts. Sequencing used immunoSEQ multiplex PCR; TCRdb keeps in-frame clones, though not all of them. Among 110,000 to 150,000 clones listed, roughly 7.2% were seen once. The V and J ends lost 5 bases and 2 bases, in that order; junction bases with no gene match: 7. The germline V gene encodes CDR1 LNHDA and CDR2 SQIVND (reference sequence). The CDR3 covers 15 residues. The sequence came from a woman in her twenties or thirties in good health. This chain uses TRBV19 with TRBJ2-5; 8 positions agree with TRBD1. The sequenced material came from central memory CD4+ T cells from blood. CDR3 in amino acids: CASSPQRTGQETQYF. CDR3 nucleotide sequence: TGTGCCAGTAGTCCTCAAAGGACAGGGCAAGAGACCCAGTACTTC.